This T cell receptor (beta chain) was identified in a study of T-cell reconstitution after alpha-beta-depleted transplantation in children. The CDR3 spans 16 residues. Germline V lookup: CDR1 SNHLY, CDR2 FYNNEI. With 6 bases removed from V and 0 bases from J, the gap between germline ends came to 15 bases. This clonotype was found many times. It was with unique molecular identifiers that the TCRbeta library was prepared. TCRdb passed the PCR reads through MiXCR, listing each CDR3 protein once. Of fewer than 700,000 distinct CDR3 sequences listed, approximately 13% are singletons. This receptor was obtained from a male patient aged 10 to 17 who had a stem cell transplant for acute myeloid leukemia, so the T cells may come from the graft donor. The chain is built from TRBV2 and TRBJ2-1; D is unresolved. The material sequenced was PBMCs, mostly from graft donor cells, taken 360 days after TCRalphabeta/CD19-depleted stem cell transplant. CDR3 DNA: TGTGCCAGCAGCGACATTCACCGAAGCTCCTACAATGAGCAGTTCTTC. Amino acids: CASSDIHRSSYNEQFF.